These T cell receptor beta chains were read from a single sample in a study of CD8 T cell repertoires and HIV-1 epitope variants. Measured with immunoSEQ multiplex PCR; TCRdb has only the in-frame clones, and not every one. Of 5,000 to 5,500 clones in the sample, roughly 68% were seen once. For these receptors, no antigen is known. The sequencing sample was made of cultured CD8+ T cells derived from PBMCs. Receptors originate from a male donor with HIV. Each CDR3 is given without its conserved first and last residue.

cdr3_aa j_call v_call cdr3_length
ASSQTRTYGYT TRBJ1-2 TRBV11-1 11
ASSPLAYSYEQY TRBJ2-7 TRBV6-5 12
ASSLRRGAEAF TRBJ1-1 TRBV7-2 11
ASSALGSKY TRBJ2-7 TRBV28 9
ASSTTSGGPDTQY TRBJ2-3 TRBV7-9 13
ASSQDVGGGITYEQY TRBJ2-7 TRBV4-3 15
ASSLGREVSPLH TRBJ1-6 TRBV5-6 12
ASSQKDRVGETQY TRBJ2-5 TRBV23-1 13
ASSLAGVHYNEQF TRBJ2-1 TRBV7-9 13
ASSLTSSFPNEQF TRBJ2-1 TRBV5-1 13
SVGGGIDRSNQPQH TRBJ1-5 TRBV29-1 14
ATSSRGFYNEQF TRBJ2-1 TRBV15 12
ASSLRTGGSEKLF TRBJ1-4 TRBV7-9 13
ASRTGANQPQH TRBJ1-5 TRBV28 11
ASSLTEPSYEQY TRBJ2-7 TRBV14 12
ATSDGTGGIGEQY TRBJ2-7 TRBV15 13
ASSQDPPDLDYGYT TRBJ1-2 TRBV7-2 14
ASKETSGYYEQY TRBJ2-7 TRBV10-2 12
ASSVSGSTEAF TRBJ1-1 TRBV6-4 11
AISESGGIGEGYT TRBJ1-2 TRBV10-3 13
AIGGTGYNEQF TRBJ2-1 TRBV10-3 11
ASSYGASVSYEQY TRBJ2-7 TRBV6-6 13
ASRPTGKRQETQY TRBJ2-5 TRBV28 13
ASSETSGRPDTQY TRBJ2-3 TRBV6-1 13
ASSPWGDTQY TRBJ2-3 TRBV19 10
ASSLLAGSSYEQY TRBJ2-7 TRBV27 13
ASSIGTGPFEAF TRBJ1-1 TRBV19 12
ASSQEGSSNQPQH TRBJ1-5 TRBV4-2 13
ASSLTGYNEQF TRBJ2-1 TRBV27 11
ASSLEGNTEAF TRBJ1-1 TRBV13 11
ASSTGGSTEAF TRBJ1-1 TRBV19 11
ASRISSTGNTEAF TRBJ1-1 TRBV2 13
ASSLVGNTIY TRBJ1-3 TRBV5-5 10